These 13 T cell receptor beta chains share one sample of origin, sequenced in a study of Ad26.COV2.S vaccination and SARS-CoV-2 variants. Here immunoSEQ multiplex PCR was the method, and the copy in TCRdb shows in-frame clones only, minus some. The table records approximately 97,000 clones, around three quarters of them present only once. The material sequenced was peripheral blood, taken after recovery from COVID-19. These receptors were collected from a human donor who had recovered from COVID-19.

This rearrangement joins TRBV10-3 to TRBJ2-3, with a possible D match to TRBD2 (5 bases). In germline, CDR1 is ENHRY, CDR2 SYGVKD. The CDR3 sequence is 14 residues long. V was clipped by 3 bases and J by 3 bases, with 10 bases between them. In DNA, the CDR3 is TGTGCCATCAGTGATCAGAGGGCAACAGATACGCAGTATTTT. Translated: CAISDQRATDTQYF.

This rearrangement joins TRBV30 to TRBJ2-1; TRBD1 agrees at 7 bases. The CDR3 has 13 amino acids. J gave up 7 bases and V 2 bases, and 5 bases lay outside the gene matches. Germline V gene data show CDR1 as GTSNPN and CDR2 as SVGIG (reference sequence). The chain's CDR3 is CAWSTGVFNEQFF. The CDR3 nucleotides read TGTGCCTGGAGTACAGGGGTTTTTAATGAGCAGTTCTTC.

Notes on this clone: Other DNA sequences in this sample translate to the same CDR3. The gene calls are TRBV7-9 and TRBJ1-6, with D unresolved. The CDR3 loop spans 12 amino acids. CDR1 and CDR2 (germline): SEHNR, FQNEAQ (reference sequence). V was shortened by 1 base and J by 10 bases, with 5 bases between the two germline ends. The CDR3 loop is CASSLVDSPLHF. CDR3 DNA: TGTGCCAGCAGCTTAGTGGACTCACCCCTCCACTTT.

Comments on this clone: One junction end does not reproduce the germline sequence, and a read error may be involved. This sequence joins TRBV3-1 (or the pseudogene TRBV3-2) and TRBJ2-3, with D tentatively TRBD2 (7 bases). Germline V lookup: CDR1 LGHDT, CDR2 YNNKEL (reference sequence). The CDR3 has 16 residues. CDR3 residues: CASSQGVGGPPDTQYF. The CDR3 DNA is TGTGCCAGCAGCCAGGGAGTGGGGGGGCCCCCAGATACGCAATATTTT.

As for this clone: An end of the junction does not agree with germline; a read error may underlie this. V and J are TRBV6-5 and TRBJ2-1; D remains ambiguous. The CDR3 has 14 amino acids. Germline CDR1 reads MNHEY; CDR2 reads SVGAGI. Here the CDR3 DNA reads TGTGCCAGCAGTGACTCAAGGGCCCAGGAGGAGCAGTTCTTC. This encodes CASSDSRAQEEQFF.

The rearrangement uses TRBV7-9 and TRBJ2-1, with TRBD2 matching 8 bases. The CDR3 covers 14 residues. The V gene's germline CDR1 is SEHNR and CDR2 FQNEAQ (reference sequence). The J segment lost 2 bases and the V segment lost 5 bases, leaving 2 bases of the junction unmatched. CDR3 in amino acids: CASSPRGAYNEQFF. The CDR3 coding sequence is TGTGCCAGCAGCCCGCGGGGGGCCTACAATGAGCAGTTCTTC.

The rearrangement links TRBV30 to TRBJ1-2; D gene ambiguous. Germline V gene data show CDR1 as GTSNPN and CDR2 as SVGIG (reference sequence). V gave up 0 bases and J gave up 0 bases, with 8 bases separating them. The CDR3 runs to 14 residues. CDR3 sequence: CAWSVPRTNYGYTF. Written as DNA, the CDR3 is TGTGCCTGGAGTGTACCCAGGACTAACTATGGCTACACCTTC.

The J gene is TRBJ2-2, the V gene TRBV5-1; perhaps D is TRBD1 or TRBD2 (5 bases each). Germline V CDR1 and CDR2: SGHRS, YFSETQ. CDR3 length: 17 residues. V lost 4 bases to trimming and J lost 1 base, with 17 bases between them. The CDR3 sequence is CASSKNGAQVNTGELFF. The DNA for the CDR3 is TGCGCCAGCAGCAAAAACGGGGCGCAGGTGAACACCGGGGAGCTGTTTTTT.

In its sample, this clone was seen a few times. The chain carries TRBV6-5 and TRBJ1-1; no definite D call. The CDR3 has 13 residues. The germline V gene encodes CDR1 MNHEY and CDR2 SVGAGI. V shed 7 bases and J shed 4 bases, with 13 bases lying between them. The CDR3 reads CASIVPGITEAFF. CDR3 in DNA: TGTGCCAGCATCGTCCCCGGAATCACTGAAGCTTTCTTT.

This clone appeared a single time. The CDR3 DNA follows: TGTGCCAGCAGCCAAGATCGAATGGACCCAGGGCACACCGGGGAGCTGTTTTTT. Its protein is CASSQDRMDPGHTGELFF. The chain employs TRBV4-2 and TRBJ2-2; D possibly corresponds to TRBD1 (5 bases). The CDR3 has 18 amino acids. The ends were cut back, 0 bases at V and 3 bases at J, with 17 bases in the middle. Germline loops: CDR1 LGHNA, CDR2 YNFKEQ.

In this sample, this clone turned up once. CDR3 loop: CASSQGGAGTGELFF. The CDR3 bases are TGTGCCAGCAGCCAAGGAGGGGCGGGGACCGGGGAGCTGTTTTTT. The gene calls are TRBV3-1 (or the pseudogene TRBV3-2) and TRBJ2-2, with D maybe TRBD2 (6 bases). The CDR3 has 15 amino acids. The germline V gene has CDR1 LGHDT and CDR2 YNNKEL (reference sequence). V lost 1 base and J 5 bases, leaving 11 bases between the germline ends.

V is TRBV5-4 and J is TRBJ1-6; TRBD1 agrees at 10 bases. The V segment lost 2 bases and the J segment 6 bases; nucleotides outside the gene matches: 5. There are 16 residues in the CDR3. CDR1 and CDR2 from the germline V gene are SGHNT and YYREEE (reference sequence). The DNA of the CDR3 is TGTGCCAGCAGCTTTGACAGGGGGCGGACTAATTCACCCCTCCACTTT. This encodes CASSFDRGRTNSPLHF.

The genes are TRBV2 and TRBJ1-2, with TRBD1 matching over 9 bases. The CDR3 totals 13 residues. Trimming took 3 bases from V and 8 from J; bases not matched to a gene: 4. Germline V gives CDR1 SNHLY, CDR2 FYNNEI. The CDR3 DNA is TGTGCCAGCAGTGAGTCTACAGGGGGCGGCTACACCTTC. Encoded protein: CASSESTGGGYTF.